The 9 T cell receptor beta chains reported below all come from one sample, sequenced in a study of blood T cells in healthy people across ages. Primed by a sample-barcoded 5' primer and a J-beta primer mix, a second PCR proceeded for 7 to 11 cycles. MiXCR was run by TCRdb on the 5' RACE reads, yielding one entry per CDR3 protein. Of 1.5 million or so distinct CDR3 sequences listed, roughly 43% are singletons. Sequencing input: blood. These TCRs come from a woman aged 18-29 years in good health.

The V gene is TRBV5-1, the J gene TRBJ2-1; D perhaps matches TRBD2 (6 bases). The J call may be incorrect, as the DNA end agrees better with TRBJ2-7. CDR3 length equals 15 residues. Germline V CDR1 and CDR2: SGHRS, YFSETQ. The CDR3, as DNA: TGCGCCACCAAATATAGCGGCTCCTCTTACAATGAGCAGTACTTC. Translated: CATKYSGSSYNEQYF.

The chain recombines TRBV18 with TRBJ2-3; D may match TRBD1 or TRBD2 (5 bases each). The CDR3 extends over 14 amino acids. The V end was cut by 3 bases, the J end by 6 bases, with 13 bases between. CDR1 is KGHSH, CDR2 LQKENI, per germline. The CDR3 region has the DNA TGTGCCAGCTCACCTTCGGGGCCTCAGGATACGCAGTATTTT. It codes for CASSPSGPQDTQYF.

This rearrangement joins TRBV12-3 or TRBV12-4 to TRBJ1-6; D is perhaps TRBD1 (6 bases). The CDR3 length is 13 residues. Trimming pared 7 bases from V and 9 bases from J, leaving 13 bases between. CDR3 sequence reads: CASKPGHGSPLHF. CDR3 nucleotide sequence: TGTGCCAGCAAACCGGGACATGGTTCACCCCTCCACTTT.

The chain combines TRBV9 with TRBJ2-1; 7 bases align to TRBD1. J was trimmed by 3 bases and V by 2 bases; bases with no gene match: 8. The CDR3 contains 16 residues. Germline CDR1 and CDR2: SGDLS and YYNGEE. This CDR3 is CASSVRVGTDYNEQFF. CDR3 DNA: TGTGCCAGCAGCGTGAGAGTGGGGACAGACTACAATGAGCAGTTCTTC. Looking up the rest from reference TRBV9 and TRBJ2-1 gives the full variable domain: DSGVTQTPKHLITATGQRVTLRCSPRSGDLSVYWYQQSLDQGLQFLIQYYNGEERAKGNILERFSAQQFPDLHSELNLSSLELGDSALYFCASSVRVGTDYNEQFFGPGTRLTVL.

This clonotype showed up just a few times. The rearrangement joins TRBV29-1 to TRBJ1-4; tentatively, D is TRBD1 (5 bases). Germline V gives CDR1 SQVTM, CDR2 ANQGSEA. The CDR3 sequence is 13 residues long. V was pared by 2 bases and J by 8 bases, with 12 bases between. CDR3 amino acids: CSVERNQGEKLFF. CDR3 DNA: TGCAGCGTTGAAAGGAACCAGGGCGAAAAACTGTTTTTT.

This clonotype was seen only a few times. The chain joins TRBV7-2 to TRBJ2-7; D remains ambiguous. CDR1 and CDR2 (germline): SGHTA, FQGNSA. The CDR3 totals 13 residues. The V gene lost 2 bases and the J gene lost 5 bases, with 10 bases spanning the gap. The CDR3, as DNA: TGTGCCAGCAGCTTAATCATGGCCGACGAGCAGTACTTC. Translating gives CASSLIMADEQYF.

This clonotype was observed a few times. The chain has TRBV7-9 and TRBJ1-2; D gene unclear. The V end was cut by 1 base, the J end by 4 bases, with 10 bases between. CDR3 length: 14 residues. Germline assignment: CDR1 SEHNR and CDR2 FQNEAQ (reference sequence). This chain's CDR3 is CASSLGEGTYGYTF. CDR3 DNA sequence: TGTGCCAGCAGCTTAGGCGAGGGCACCTATGGCTACACCTTC.

J is TRBJ2-1 and V is TRBV24-1; tentative D call: TRBD1 (5 bases). V lost 8 bases and J lost 7, with 11 bases in between. This CDR3 is 12 amino acids long. Germline V gene sequence: CDR1 KGHDR, CDR2 SFDVKD. CDR3 in amino acids: CATKGPGNEQFF. In DNA form, the CDR3 reads TGTGCCACCAAGGGGCCGGGTAATGAGCAGTTCTTC.

This clonotype was recorded a few times. The rearrangement joins TRBV5-1 to TRBJ2-1; D is perhaps TRBD1 (6 bases). The germline gives CDR1 SGHRS, CDR2 YFSETQ. V was clipped by 1 base and J by 5 bases, with 13 bases between them. The CDR3 contains 15 residues. CDR3 residues: CASSLTYRENNEQFF. The CDR3 DNA is TGCGCCAGCAGCTTGACTTACAGGGAAAACAATGAGCAGTTCTTC.